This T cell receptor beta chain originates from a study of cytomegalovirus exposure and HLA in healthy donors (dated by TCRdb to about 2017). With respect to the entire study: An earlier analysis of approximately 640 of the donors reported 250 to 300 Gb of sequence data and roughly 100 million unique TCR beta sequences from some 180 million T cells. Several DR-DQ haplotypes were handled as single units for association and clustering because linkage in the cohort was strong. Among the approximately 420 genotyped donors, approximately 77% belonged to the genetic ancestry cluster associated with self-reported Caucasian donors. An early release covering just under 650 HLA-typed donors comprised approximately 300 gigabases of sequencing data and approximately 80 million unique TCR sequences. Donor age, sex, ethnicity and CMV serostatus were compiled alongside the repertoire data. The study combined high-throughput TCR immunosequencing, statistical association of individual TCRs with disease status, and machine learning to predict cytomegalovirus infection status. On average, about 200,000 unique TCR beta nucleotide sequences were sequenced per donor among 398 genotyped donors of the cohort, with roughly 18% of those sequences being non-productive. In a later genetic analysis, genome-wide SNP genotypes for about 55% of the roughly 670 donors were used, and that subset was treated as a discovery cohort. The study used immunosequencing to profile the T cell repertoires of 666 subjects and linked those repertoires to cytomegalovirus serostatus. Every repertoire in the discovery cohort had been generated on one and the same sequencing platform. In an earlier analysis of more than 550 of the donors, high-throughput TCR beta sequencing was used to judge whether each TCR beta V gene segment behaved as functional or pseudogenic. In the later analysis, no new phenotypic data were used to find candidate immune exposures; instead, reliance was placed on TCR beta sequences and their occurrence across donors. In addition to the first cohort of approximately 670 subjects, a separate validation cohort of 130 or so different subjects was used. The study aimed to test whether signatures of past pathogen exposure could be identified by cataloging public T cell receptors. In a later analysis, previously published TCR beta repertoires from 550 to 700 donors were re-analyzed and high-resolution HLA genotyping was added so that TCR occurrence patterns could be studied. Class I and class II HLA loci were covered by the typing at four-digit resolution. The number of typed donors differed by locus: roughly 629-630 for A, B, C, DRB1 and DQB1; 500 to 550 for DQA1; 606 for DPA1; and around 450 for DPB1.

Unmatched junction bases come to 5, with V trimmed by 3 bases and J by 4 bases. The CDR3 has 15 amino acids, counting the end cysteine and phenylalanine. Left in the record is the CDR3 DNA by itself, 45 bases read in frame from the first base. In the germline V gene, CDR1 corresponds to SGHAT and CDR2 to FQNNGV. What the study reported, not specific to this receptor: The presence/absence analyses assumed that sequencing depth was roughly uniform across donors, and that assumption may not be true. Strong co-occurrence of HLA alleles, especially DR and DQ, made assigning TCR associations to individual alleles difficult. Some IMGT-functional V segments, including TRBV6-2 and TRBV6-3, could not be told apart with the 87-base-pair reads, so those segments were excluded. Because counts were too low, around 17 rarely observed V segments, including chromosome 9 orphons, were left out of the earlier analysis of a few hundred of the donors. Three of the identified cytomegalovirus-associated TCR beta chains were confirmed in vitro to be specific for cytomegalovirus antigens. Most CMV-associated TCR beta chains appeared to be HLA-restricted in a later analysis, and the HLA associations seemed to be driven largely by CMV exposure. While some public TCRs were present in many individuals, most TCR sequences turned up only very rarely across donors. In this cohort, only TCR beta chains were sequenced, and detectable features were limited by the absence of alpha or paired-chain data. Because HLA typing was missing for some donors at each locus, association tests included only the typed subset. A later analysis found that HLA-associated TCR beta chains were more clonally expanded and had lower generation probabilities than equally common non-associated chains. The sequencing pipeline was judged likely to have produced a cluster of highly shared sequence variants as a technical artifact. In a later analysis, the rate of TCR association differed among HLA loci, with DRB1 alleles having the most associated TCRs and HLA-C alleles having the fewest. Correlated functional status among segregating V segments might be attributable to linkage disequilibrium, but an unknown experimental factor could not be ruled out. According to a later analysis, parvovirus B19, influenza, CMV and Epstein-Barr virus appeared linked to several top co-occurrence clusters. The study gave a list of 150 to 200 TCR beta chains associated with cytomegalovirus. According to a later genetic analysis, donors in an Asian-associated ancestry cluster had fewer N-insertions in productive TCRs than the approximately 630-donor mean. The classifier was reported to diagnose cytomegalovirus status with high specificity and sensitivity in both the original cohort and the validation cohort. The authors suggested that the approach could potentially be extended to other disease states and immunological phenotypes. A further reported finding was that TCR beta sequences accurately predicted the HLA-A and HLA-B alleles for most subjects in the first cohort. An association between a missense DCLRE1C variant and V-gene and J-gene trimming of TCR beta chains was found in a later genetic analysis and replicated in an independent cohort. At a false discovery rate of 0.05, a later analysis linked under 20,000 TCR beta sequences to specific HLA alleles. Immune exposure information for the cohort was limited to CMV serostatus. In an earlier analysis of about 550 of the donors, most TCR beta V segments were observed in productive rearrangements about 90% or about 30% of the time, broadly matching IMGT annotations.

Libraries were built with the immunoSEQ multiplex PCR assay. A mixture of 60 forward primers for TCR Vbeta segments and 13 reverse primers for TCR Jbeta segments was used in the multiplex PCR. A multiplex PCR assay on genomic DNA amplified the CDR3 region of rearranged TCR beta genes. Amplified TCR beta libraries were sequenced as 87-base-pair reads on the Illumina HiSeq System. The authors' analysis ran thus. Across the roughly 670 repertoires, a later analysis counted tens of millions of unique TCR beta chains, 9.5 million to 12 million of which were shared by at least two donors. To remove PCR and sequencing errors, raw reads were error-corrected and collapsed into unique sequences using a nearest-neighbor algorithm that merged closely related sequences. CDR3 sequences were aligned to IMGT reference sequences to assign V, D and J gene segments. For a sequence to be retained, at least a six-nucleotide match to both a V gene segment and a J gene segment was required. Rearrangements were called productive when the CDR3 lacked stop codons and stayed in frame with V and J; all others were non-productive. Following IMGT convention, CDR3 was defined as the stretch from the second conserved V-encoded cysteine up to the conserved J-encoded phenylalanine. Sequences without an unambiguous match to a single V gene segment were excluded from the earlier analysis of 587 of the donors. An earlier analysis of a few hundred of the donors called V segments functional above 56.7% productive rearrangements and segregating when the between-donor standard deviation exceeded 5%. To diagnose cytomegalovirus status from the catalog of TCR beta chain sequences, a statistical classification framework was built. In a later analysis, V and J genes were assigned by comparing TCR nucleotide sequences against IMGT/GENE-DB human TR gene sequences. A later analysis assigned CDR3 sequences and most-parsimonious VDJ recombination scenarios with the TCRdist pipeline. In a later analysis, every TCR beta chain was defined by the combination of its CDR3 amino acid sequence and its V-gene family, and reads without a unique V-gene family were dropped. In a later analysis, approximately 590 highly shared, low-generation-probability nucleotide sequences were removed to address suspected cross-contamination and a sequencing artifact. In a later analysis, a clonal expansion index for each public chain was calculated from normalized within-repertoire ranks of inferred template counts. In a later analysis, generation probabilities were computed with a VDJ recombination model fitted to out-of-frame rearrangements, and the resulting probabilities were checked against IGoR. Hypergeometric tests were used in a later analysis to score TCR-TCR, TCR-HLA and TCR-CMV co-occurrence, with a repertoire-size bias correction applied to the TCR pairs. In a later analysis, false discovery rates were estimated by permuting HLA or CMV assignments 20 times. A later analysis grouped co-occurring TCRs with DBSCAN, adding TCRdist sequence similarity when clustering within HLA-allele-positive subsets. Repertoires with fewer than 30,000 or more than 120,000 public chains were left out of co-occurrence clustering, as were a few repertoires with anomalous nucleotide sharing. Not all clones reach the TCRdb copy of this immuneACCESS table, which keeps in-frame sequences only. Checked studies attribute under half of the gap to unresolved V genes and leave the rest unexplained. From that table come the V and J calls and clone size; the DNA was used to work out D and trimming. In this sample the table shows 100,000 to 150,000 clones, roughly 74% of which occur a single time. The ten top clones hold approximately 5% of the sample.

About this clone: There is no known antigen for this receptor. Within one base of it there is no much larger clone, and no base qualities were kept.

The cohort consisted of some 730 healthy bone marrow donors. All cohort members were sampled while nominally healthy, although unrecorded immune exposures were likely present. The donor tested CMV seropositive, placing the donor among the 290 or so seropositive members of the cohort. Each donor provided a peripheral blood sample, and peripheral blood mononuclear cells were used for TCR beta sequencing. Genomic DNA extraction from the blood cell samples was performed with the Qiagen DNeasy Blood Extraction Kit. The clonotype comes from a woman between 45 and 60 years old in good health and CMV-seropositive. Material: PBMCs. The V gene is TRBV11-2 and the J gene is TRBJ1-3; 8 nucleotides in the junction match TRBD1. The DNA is TGTGCCAGCAGCTTCACACAGGGGGGAGGAAACACCATATATTTT. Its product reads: CASSFTQGGGNTIYF.